The present T cell receptor (beta chain) was sequenced within a study of regulatory T cells in long-lasting Graves disease. The time point was: persistent/refractory GD, antithyroid drugs over 5 years with positive TRAb. PBMCs were the source of the RNA used for TCR sequencing. The CDR3 consists of 14 residues. V was pared by 5 bases and J by 5 bases, with 5 bases of the junction left unmatched. Arm-PCR of CDR3 regions with iRepertoire HTBI primers generated TCR beta libraries. Authors' data handling: Identification of gene segments yielded around 64 TRBV and about 15 TRBJ across samples. TCRdb itself ran the multiplex PCR reads through MiXCR, one entry per CDR3 protein. The authors' filters were not applied to this entry. Of 500,000 to 800,000 distinct CDR3 sequences listed, approximately 31% were seen once; the top ten hold 35% to 55%.

Sequences were derived from peripheral blood mononuclear cells (PBMCs), sampled when the disease was refractory, from a patient treated with antithyroid drugs. The chain recombines TRBV12-3 or TRBV12-4 with TRBJ2-5; 10 bases are a match to TRBD1. This receptor was identified in a female donor with Graves disease. The CDR3 is CASSPDRGLETQYF. The CDR3 DNA is TGTGCCAGCAGTCCAGACAGGGGGCTTGAGACCCAGTACTTC.